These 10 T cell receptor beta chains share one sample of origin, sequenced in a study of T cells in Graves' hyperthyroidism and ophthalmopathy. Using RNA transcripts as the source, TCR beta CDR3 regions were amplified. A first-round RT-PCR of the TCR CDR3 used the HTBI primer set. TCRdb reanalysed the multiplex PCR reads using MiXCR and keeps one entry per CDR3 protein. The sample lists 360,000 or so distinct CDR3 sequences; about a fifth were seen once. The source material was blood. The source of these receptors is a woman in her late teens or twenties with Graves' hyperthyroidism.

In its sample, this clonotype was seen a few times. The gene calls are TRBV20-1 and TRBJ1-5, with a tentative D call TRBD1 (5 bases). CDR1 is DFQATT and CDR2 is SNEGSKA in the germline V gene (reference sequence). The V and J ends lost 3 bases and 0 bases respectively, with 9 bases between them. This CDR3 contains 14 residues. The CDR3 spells CSARDTFSNQPQHF. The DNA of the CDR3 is TGCAGTGCTAGGGACACTTTTAGCAATCAGCCCCAGCATTTT.

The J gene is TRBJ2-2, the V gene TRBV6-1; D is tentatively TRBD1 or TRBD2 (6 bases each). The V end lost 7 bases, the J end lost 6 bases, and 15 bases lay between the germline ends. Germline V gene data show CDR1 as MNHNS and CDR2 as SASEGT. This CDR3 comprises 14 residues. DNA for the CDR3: TGTGCCAGCACGAGGGGGGAGGCCGCCGGGGAGCTGTTTTTT. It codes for CASTRGEAAGELFF.

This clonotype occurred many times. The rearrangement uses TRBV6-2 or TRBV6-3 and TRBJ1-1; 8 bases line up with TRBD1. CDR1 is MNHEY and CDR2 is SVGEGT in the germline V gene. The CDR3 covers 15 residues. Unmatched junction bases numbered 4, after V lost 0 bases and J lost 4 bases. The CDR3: CASSYSQGAGTEAFF. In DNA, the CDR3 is TGTGCCAGCAGTTACTCGCAGGGGGCGGGCACTGAAGCTTTCTTT.

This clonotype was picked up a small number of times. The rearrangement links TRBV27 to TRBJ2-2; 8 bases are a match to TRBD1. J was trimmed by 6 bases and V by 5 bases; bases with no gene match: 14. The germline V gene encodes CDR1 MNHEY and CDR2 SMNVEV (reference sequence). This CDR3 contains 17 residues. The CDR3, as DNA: TGTGCCAGCAGTAACCCTTGGACAGGGAATAGGGCCGGGGAGCTGTTTTTT. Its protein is CASSNPWTGNRAGELFF.

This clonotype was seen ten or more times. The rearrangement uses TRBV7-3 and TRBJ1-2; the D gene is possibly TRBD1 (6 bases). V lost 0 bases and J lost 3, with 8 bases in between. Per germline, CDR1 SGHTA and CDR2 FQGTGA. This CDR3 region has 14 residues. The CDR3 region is CASSLTQGDYGYTF. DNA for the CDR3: TGTGCCAGCAGCTTAACACAGGGCGACTATGGCTACACCTTC.

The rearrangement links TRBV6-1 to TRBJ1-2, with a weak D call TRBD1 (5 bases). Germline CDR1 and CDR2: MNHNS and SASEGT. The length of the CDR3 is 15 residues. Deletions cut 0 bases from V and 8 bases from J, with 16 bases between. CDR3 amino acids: CASSEAGALPGGYTF. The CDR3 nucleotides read TGTGCCAGCAGTGAAGCCGGGGCCTTACCGGGGGGCTACACCTTC.

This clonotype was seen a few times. The CDR3 sequence is CASSLSRRPGDEQFF. For the CDR3, the DNA is TGTGCCAGCAGTTTATCCCGACGTCCGGGGGATGAGCAGTTCTTC. The V and J genes are TRBV27 and TRBJ2-1, with a possible D match to TRBD2 (6 bases). CDR3 size: 15 residues. V was clipped by 0 bases and J by 8 bases, with 14 bases between them. CDR1 is MNHEY, CDR2 SMNVEV, per germline (reference sequence).

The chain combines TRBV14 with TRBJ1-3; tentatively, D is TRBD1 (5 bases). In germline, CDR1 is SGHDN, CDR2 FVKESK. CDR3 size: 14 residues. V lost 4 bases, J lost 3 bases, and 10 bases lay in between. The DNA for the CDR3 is TGTGCCAGCAGCCCAGGGTTATTTGGAAACACCATATATTTT. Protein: CASSPGLFGNTIYF.

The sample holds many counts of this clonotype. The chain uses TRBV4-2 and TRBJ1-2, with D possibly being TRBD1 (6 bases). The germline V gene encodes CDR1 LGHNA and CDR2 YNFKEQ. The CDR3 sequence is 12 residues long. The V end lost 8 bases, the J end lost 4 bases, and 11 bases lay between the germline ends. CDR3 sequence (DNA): TGTGCCAGCCGAGGGGGAAGCTATGGCTACACCTTC. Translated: CASRGGSYGYTF.

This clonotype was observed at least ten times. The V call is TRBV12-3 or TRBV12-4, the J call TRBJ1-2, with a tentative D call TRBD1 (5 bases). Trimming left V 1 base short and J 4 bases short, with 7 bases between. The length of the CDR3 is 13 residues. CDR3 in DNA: TGTGCCAGCAGTTTAGAAGGGACCTATGGCTACACCTTC. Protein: CASSLEGTYGYTF.